Each of the 24 T cell receptor beta chains below was sequenced from the same sample in a study of blood T cell repertoires in COVID-19. Assay: immunoSEQ multiplex PCR; the TCRdb copy retains only in-frame clones and omits some. Of under 200,000 clones listed, roughly 80% are singletons. The sample was peripheral blood. The receptors were sampled from a man aged 55 to 69 with acute or convalescent COVID-19.

The CDR3 DNA reads TGTGCCAGCAGCTTAGCGGTAACAACTGGCTACACCTTC. Protein product: CASSLAVTTGYTF. V and J are TRBV7-2 and TRBJ1-2; D remains unclear. The V end was cut by 0 bases, the J end by 7 bases, with 9 bases between. The germline V gene has CDR1 SGHTA and CDR2 FQGNSA. This CDR3 has 13 residues. Complete variable domain (other parts from reference TRBV7-2 and TRBJ1-2): GAGVSQSPSNKVTEKGKDVELRCDPISGHTALYWYRQSLGQGLEFLIYFQGNSAPDKSGLPSDRFSAERTGGSVSTLTIQRTQQEDSAVYLCASSLAVTTGYTFGSGTRLTVV.

The genes are TRBV21-1 and TRBJ1-6. TRBV21-1 is marked as a pseudogene. The CDR3 spans 17 residues. CDR3 nucleotides: TGTGCCAGCAGCAAAGCGGCAGCTAGCTCCTATAATTCACCCCTCCACTTT. Its translation is CASSKAAASSYNSPLHF.

The V call is TRBV5-1, the J call TRBJ1-4; TRBD1 matches 9 bases. The V gene end was trimmed by 4 bases and the J gene end by 8 bases; junction bases not matched to a gene: 6. The CDR3 loop spans 14 amino acids. Germline V gene sequence: CDR1 SGHRS, CDR2 YFSETQ. CDR3 DNA: TGCGCCAGCAGCCGGGGACAGGGAGAAGAAAAACTGTTTTTT. Translating it yields CASSRGQGEEKLFF.

CDR3 nucleotide sequence: TGTGCCACCAGTGTTAAAAATGAGCAGTTCTTC. Amino acids: CATSVKNEQFF. The rearrangement uses TRBV24-1 and TRBJ2-1; D is ambiguous. V was trimmed by 5 bases and J by 7 bases, leaving 5 bases between them. This CDR3 is 11 amino acids long. Germline loops: CDR1 KGHDR, CDR2 SFDVKD.

The chain has TRBV27 and TRBJ1-3; D is ambiguous. The CDR3 spans 15 residues. V dropped 1 base and J dropped 2 bases, with 9 bases sitting between them. CDR1 MNHEY and CDR2 SMNVEV come from the germline V gene (reference sequence). CDR3 protein: CASSLLGSPGNTIYF. The CDR3 DNA reads TGTGCCAGCAGTTTATTAGGGAGTCCTGGAAACACCATATATTTT.

This clone turned up a few times. Other DNA sequences in the same sample also yield this CDR3. J is TRBJ2-7 and V is TRBV6-5; 10 bases agree with TRBD2. The CDR3 consists of 15 residues. The J segment lost 2 bases and the V segment lost 0 bases, leaving 1 base of the junction unmatched. Germline lookup yields CDR1 MNHEY and CDR2 SVGAGI. CDR3 region: CASSYSSGGAYEQYF. The CDR3 DNA sequence: TGTGCCAGCAGTTACTCGAGCGGGGGGGCCTACGAGCAGTACTTC.

The chain couples TRBV10-3 to TRBJ2-1, with TRBD1 identical over 9 bases. The CDR3 sequence is 16 residues long. With V trimmed by 3 bases and J by 5 bases, 8 bases remained unmatched. In germline, CDR1 is ENHRY, CDR2 SYGVKD. The CDR3 nucleotides read TGTGCCATCAGTGATCCAGGACAGGGGAGGGACAATGAGCAGTTCTTC. Protein sequence: CAISDPGQGRDNEQFF.

This chain uses TRBV9 with TRBJ2-3; a weak D match, TRBD1 (5 bases). Looked up from germline, CDR1 is SGDLS and CDR2 is YYNGEE. The CDR3 covers 16 residues. Trimming cost V 3 bases and J 0 bases, with 14 bases left between them. CDR3 loop: CASSADRRSSTDTQYF. CDR3 nucleotide sequence: TGTGCCAGCAGCGCAGACAGACGGTCTAGCACAGATACGCAGTATTTT.

The chain has TRBV2 and TRBJ2-3, with TRBD2 matching 7 bases. The CDR3 is 13 residues long. With 3 bases clipped from V and 6 bases from J, the junction kept 3 bases outside the gene matches. CDR1 is SNHLY and CDR2 is FYNNEI in the germline V gene. The CDR3 DNA reads as TGTGCCAGCAGTGATCGGGGGGTGGATACGCAGTATTTT. This codes for CASSDRGVDTQYF.

This clone was seen repeatedly, ten times or more. The J gene is TRBJ2-3, the V gene TRBV19, with 10 bases identical to TRBD2. The CDR3 has 18 residues. From germline, CDR1 is LNHDA and CDR2 SQIVND (reference sequence). J lost 0 bases, V lost 1 base, and 7 bases had no gene match. The CDR3, as DNA: TGTGCCAGTAGTATAGCTAGCGGGGGCATTACTAGCACAGATACGCAGTATTTT. The encoded protein is CASSIASGGITSTDTQYF.

The rearrangement joins TRBV19 to TRBJ2-7; 8 bases are a match to TRBD1. This CDR3 region has 13 residues. The J segment lost 6 bases and the V segment lost 7 bases, leaving 8 bases of the junction unmatched. Germline CDR1 is LNHDA and CDR2 is SQIVND (reference sequence). CDR3 coding DNA: TGTGCCAGTACTCGGACAGGGCTGGGCGAGCAGTACTTC. Amino acid sequence: CASTRTGLGEQYF.

This clone was recorded a few times. The chain employs TRBV6-5 and TRBJ1-1, with 7 bases fitting TRBD1. Unmatched junction bases numbered 6, after V lost 7 bases and J lost 4 bases. Germline CDR1 and CDR2: MNHEY and SVGAGI. This CDR3 has 13 residues. The CDR3 coding sequence is TGTGCCAGCATCGAGACAGGGATCACTGAAGCTTTCTTT. This gives the protein CASIETGITEAFF.

This clone came up once. CDR3 amino acids: CASSFEGLNEQFF. CDR3 sequence (DNA): TGTGCCAGCAGCTTTGAGGGCCTCAATGAGCAGTTCTTC. The chain links TRBV5-6 to TRBJ2-1, with D perhaps TRBD2 (5 bases). Germline loops: CDR1 SGHDT, CDR2 YYEEEE. This CDR3 is 13 amino acids long. V lost 2 bases and J 6 bases, leaving 9 bases between the germline ends.

The chain carries TRBV4-3 and TRBJ1-1; 8 nucleotides line up with TRBD1. Germline CDR1 is LGHNA and CDR2 is YSLEER. The trim removed 0 bases at V and 5 bases at J, leaving 5 bases unmatched. This CDR3 has 15 residues. Written as DNA, the CDR3 is TGCGCCAGCAGCCAAGATCGGCGACAGGGGACTGAAGCTTTCTTT. This translates into CASSQDRRQGTEAFF.

The rearrangement uses TRBV2 and TRBJ1-2, with 7 bases that match TRBD1. V dropped 7 bases and J dropped 3; count of bases not matched to a gene: 5. CDR1 is SNHLY, CDR2 FYNNEI, per germline. The CDR3 covers 13 residues. CDR3 bases: TGTGCCAGCAATGACAGGGTTGACTATGGCTACACCTTC. Translating gives CASNDRVDYGYTF.

The V gene is TRBV21-1, the J gene TRBJ2-7; the listed D gene, TRBD1, was not tested against the DNA. TRBV21-1 is a pseudogene locus. The length of the CDR3 is 13 residues. CDR3 in amino acids: CASSKARGYEQYF. DNA for the CDR3: TGTGCCAGCAGCAAAGCAAGGGGATACGAGCAGTACTTC.

This clone was picked up a small number of times. The chain carries TRBV7-9 and TRBJ2-1; TRBD2 matches at 8 bases. This CDR3 is built from 18 residues. Unmatched junction bases numbered 15, after V lost 2 bases and J lost 6 bases. Germline assignment: CDR1 SEHNR and CDR2 FQNEAQ (reference sequence). CDR3 sequence: CASSLSVGGGRHSNEQFF. The CDR3 nucleotides are TGTGCCAGCAGCTTATCGGTGGGCGGGGGGCGACACTCCAATGAGCAGTTCTTC.

The V gene is TRBV6-5, the J gene TRBJ1-5, with TRBD1 identical over 8 bases. Per germline, CDR1 MNHEY and CDR2 SVGAGI. V shed 0 bases, J shed 7 bases, and the junction held 5 bases outside the gene matches. This CDR3 spans 15 amino acids. CDR3 bases: TGTGCCAGCAGTTACTCGGGAACAGGGGGGCAGCCCCAGCATTTT. It translates to CASSYSGTGGQPQHF.

This clone was observed once. V and J are TRBV28 and TRBJ1-5, with D possibly TRBD1 on 6 matching bases. Germline assignment: CDR1 MDHEN and CDR2 SYDVKM. The CDR3 totals 17 residues. V lost 5 bases and J 2 bases, leaving 19 bases between the germline ends. CDR3 in DNA: TGTGCCAGCAGTCCCCCGGTGGGGGGGCAGGGCAATCAGCCCCAGCATTTT. This translates into CASSPPVGGQGNQPQHF.

The gene calls are TRBV4-1 and TRBJ1-1; D gene uncertain. The CDR3 is 14 amino acids. Germline loops: CDR1 MGHRA, CDR2 YSYEKL. V was trimmed by 1 base and J by 0 bases, leaving 6 bases between them. The CDR3 sequence is CASSQGGVNTEAFF. CDR3 nucleotides: TGCGCCAGCAGCCAAGGAGGCGTGAACACTGAAGCTTTCTTT.

The CDR3 DNA reads TGTGCCAGTAGACCTTACGGGACAGCGTCCTACGAGCAGTACTTC. Protein: CASRPYGTASYEQYF. The V call is TRBV19, the J call TRBJ2-7; TRBD1 aligns across 7 bases. The germline gives CDR1 LNHDA, CDR2 SQIVND (reference sequence). J was trimmed by 1 base and V by 6 bases; bases with no gene match: 9. The CDR3 loop spans 15 amino acids.

This chain uses TRBV10-3 with TRBJ1-4, with D maybe TRBD1 (6 bases). Deletions cut 4 bases from V and 0 bases from J, with 9 bases between. The CDR3 loop spans 15 amino acids. CDR1 ENHRY and CDR2 SYGVKD come from the germline V gene. The CDR3 protein is CAISGTVATNEKLFF. The CDR3 DNA reads as TGTGCCATCAGTGGGACAGTTGCAACTAATGAAAAACTGTTTTTT.

This clone was seen only a few times. V is TRBV9 and J is TRBJ1-5; no firm D call. The CDR3 loop spans 14 amino acids. V lost 7 bases, J lost 0 bases, and 11 bases lay in between. Germline V gene lookup returns CDR1 SGDLS and CDR2 YYNGEE. The CDR3 sequence is CASLKYDSNQPQHF. DNA of the CDR3: TGTGCCAGCCTAAAGTACGATAGCAATCAGCCCCAGCATTTT.

DNA for the CDR3: TGTGCCAGCAGCCAAACTCGGGTCACTGAAGCTTTCTTT. Residues: CASSQTRVTEAFF. The chain joins TRBV4-2 to TRBJ1-1, with no clear D. V was clipped by 2 bases and J by 4 bases, with 8 bases between them. The germline V gene encodes CDR1 LGHNA and CDR2 YNFKEQ. The CDR3 covers 13 residues.